The TCR beta chain described here comes from a study of T cell clonotyping in hematopoietic cell transplantation. In the study overall: Samples: about 28 days before transplant, then days 30, 100 and 180 after. Study conclusions and caveats: Without cell sorting, CD4 versus CD8 contributions remain unresolved.

From germline, CDR1 is GTSNPN and CDR2 SVGIG (reference sequence). The ends were cut back, 0 bases at V and 7 bases at J, with 9 bases in the middle. This CDR3 contains 12 residues. Sequencing was performed with immunoSEQ multiplex PCR; in TCRdb, only in-frame clones are kept and a portion is missing. Of some 14,000 clones listed, approximately 56% are singletons. About this clone: The antigen is not known.

The gene calls are TRBV30 and TRBJ1-1; D is uncertain. The clonotype originates from a human donor who either received an allogeneic hematopoietic cell transplant for a myeloid malignancy or was a related donor (not recorded which). Some clones in this sample may be carry-over from other donors' samples. The sequenced material came from PBMCs. This CDR3 reads CAWSVLGIEAFF. Written as DNA, the CDR3 is TGTGCCTGGAGTGTTTTAGGGATTGAAGCTTTCTTT. Together with reference TRBV30 and TRBJ1-1, the CDR3 gives the full variable domain: SQTIHQWPATLVQPVGSPLSLECTVEGTSNPNLYWYRQAAGRGLQLLFYSVGIGQISSEVPQNLSASRPQDRQFILSSKKLLLSDSGFYLCAWSVLGIEAFFGQGTRLTVV.